The rows below give T cell receptor beta chains drawn from one sample of a study of T cells after yellow fever vaccination. TCRdb independently ran MiXCR on the 5' RACE reads; one entry per CDR3 protein. Of some 160,000 distinct CDR3 sequences listed, 6.5% to 8.5% were seen once; the top ten hold about 2.5%. The material sequenced was CD4+ T cells sorted from PBMCs, taken 4 to 6 days after the first yellow fever vaccination. These receptors were obtained from a man younger than 35 who received the YFV17D yellow fever vaccine. Both conserved end residues are part of each CDR3. A D gene is named only where the DNA matches it firmly. Not every row has a clone size; where given, it reads once, few, many or a size class.

CDR3 protein: CASSTPAGLQGETQYF; CDR3 DNA: TGTGCCAGCAGCACCCCGGCGGGACTCCAGGGCGAGACCCAGTACTTC; D gene: .; V gene: TRBV6-2/TRBV6-3; J gene: TRBJ2-5; clone size: many
CDR3 protein: CASSDTGTDTQYF; CDR3 DNA: TGCGCCAGCAGCGACACAGGGACAGATACGCAGTATTTT; D gene: .; V gene: TRBV5-1; J gene: TRBJ2-3; clone size: many
CDR3 protein: CASSLVGGTYEQYF; CDR3 DNA: TGTGCCAGCAGTTTAGTAGGGGGGACATACGAGCAGTACTTC; D gene: .; V gene: TRBV12-3/TRBV12-4; J gene: TRBJ2-7; clone size: many
CDR3 protein: CASRYAGQVNTEDFF; CDR3 DNA: TGTGCCAGCAGATACGCAGGACAGGTGAACACTGAAGATTTCTTT; D gene: TRBD1; V gene: TRBV6-5; J gene: TRBJ1-1; clone size: .
CDR3 protein: CASSIRSQDSYEQYF; CDR3 DNA: TGTGCCAGCAGCATCCGCTCACAGGATAGCTACGAGCAGTACTTC; D gene: .; V gene: TRBV7-2; J gene: TRBJ2-7; clone size: many
CDR3 protein: CASSLVTGDTEAFF; CDR3 DNA: TGCGCCAGCAGCTTGGTTACAGGGGACACTGAAGCTTTCTTT; D gene: TRBD1; V gene: TRBV5-1; J gene: TRBJ1-1; clone size: .
CDR3 protein: CASSFSSSGANVLTF; CDR3 DNA: TGTGCCAGCAGTTTCAGCTCCTCTGGGGCCAACGTCCTGACTTTC; D gene: .; V gene: TRBV12-3/TRBV12-4; J gene: TRBJ2-6; clone size: many
CDR3 protein: CSARESSGGVGYGYTF; CDR3 DNA: TGCAGTGCTAGAGAAAGTTCGGGTGGGGTCGGGTATGGCTACACCTTC; D gene: .; V gene: TRBV20-1; J gene: TRBJ1-2; clone size: many
CDR3 protein: CASTFVVVGEQFF; CDR3 DNA: TGTGCCAGCACATTTGTAGTGGTCGGTGAGCAGTTCTTC; D gene: .; V gene: TRBV7-2; J gene: TRBJ2-1; clone size: few
CDR3 protein: CASSQDQGGRKQFF; CDR3 DNA: TGCGCCAGCAGCCAAGATCAGGGGGGGCGGAAGCAGTTCTTC; D gene: .; V gene: TRBV4-3; J gene: TRBJ2-1; clone size: many
CDR3 protein: CASSYLFNSPLHF; CDR3 DNA: TGTGCCAGCAGCTACTTATTCAATTCACCCCTCCACTTT; D gene: .; V gene: TRBV6-6; J gene: TRBJ1-6; clone size: many
CDR3 protein: CASSVLDTSGSKNIQYF; CDR3 DNA: TGTGCCAGCAGCGTCCTGGACACTAGCGGGTCCAAAAACATTCAGTACTTC; D gene: TRBD2; V gene: TRBV5-6; J gene: TRBJ2-4; clone size: many
CDR3 protein: CSARGVNQPQHF; CDR3 DNA: TGCAGTGCCAGGGGCGTCAATCAGCCCCAGCATTTT; D gene: .; V gene: TRBV20-1; J gene: TRBJ1-5; clone size: .
CDR3 protein: CAIRTGGSYEQYF; CDR3 DNA: TGTGCCATCAGGACGGGGGGCTCCTACGAGCAGTACTTC; D gene: TRBD2; V gene: TRBV10-3; J gene: TRBJ2-7; clone size: many
CDR3 protein: CSARVDGERTFF; CDR3 DNA: TGCAGTGCTAGAGTGGATGGGGAGAGGACTTTCTTT; D gene: .; V gene: TRBV20-1; J gene: TRBJ1-1; clone size: .
CDR3 protein: CSVGRGLGSTQYF; CDR3 DNA: TGCAGCGTTGGGCGGGGCCTCGGGTCGACGCAGTATTTT; D gene: .; V gene: TRBV29-1; J gene: TRBJ2-3; clone size: many
CDR3 protein: CASSPGQIPGNTIYF; CDR3 DNA: TGCGCCAGCAGCCCGGGACAGATACCTGGAAACACCATATATTTT; D gene: TRBD1; V gene: TRBV5-1; J gene: TRBJ1-3; clone size: many
CDR3 protein: CASSLALAWGPSGETQYF; CDR3 DNA: TGTGCCAGCAGCTTAGCGCTTGCCTGGGGTCCTAGTGGGGAGACCCAGTACTTC; D gene: .; V gene: TRBV7-8; J gene: TRBJ2-5; clone size: few
CDR3 protein: CASSPDLGGVEKLFF; CDR3 DNA: TGCGCCAGCAGCCCGGATCTTGGCGGGGTTGAAAAACTGTTTTTT; D gene: .; V gene: TRBV4-3; J gene: TRBJ1-4; clone size: many
CDR3 protein: CSAHLWGDGQPQHF; CDR3 DNA: TGCAGTGCCCACCTTTGGGGGGACGGTCAGCCCCAGCATTTT; D gene: .; V gene: TRBV20-1; J gene: TRBJ1-5; clone size: .
CDR3 protein: CSAGVAGSSYNSPLHF; CDR3 DNA: TGCAGTGCTGGGGTAGCGGGAAGCTCCTATAATTCACCCCTCCACTTT; D gene: .; V gene: TRBV20-1; J gene: TRBJ1-6; clone size: few
CDR3 protein: CASGGEQPQHF; CDR3 DNA: TGTGCCAGTGGGGGCGAACAGCCCCAGCATTTT; D gene: .; V gene: TRBV19; J gene: TRBJ1-5; clone size: .
CDR3 protein: CASSDTNHPDTQYF; CDR3 DNA: TGTGCCAGCAGTGATACCAACCACCCAGATACGCAGTATTTT; D gene: .; V gene: TRBV6-4; J gene: TRBJ2-3; clone size: .
CDR3 protein: CASSTGGFRSNEKLFF; CDR3 DNA: TGTGCCAGCAGTACAGGGGGCTTTCGGAGTAATGAAAAACTGTTTTTT; D gene: TRBD1; V gene: TRBV12-3/TRBV12-4; J gene: TRBJ1-4; clone size: many
CDR3 protein: CATSDPWTGEDTQYF; CDR3 DNA: TGTGCCACCAGTGATCCCTGGACAGGGGAAGATACGCAGTATTTT; D gene: TRBD1; V gene: TRBV24-1; J gene: TRBJ2-3; clone size: few
CDR3 protein: CASSLGQGVRGYTF; CDR3 DNA: TGTGCCAGCAGTTTGGGGCAGGGAGTGCGTGGCTACACCTTC; D gene: .; V gene: TRBV27; J gene: TRBJ1-2; clone size: many
CDR3 protein: CASSWWSYSETQYF; CDR3 DNA: TGCGCCAGCAGCTGGTGGAGCTATTCGGAGACCCAGTACTTC; D gene: .; V gene: TRBV5-1; J gene: TRBJ2-5; clone size: many
CDR3 protein: CASSYSIGGQIYNEQFF; CDR3 DNA: TGTGCCAGCAGTTACTCGATAGGGGGGCAAATCTACAATGAGCAGTTCTTC; D gene: .; V gene: TRBV6-2/TRBV6-3; J gene: TRBJ2-1; clone size: few
CDR3 protein: CASSNRTPRDSPLHF; CDR3 DNA: TGTGCCAGCAGCAATCGGACCCCTCGGGATTCACCCCTCCACTTT; D gene: .; V gene: TRBV6-2/TRBV6-3; J gene: TRBJ1-6; clone size: .
CDR3 protein: CASSNQEKYSFAEETQYF; CDR3 DNA: TGTGCCAGCAGCAACCAAGAGAAGTACAGCTTTGCTGAAGAGACCCAGTACTTC; D gene: .; V gene: TRBV11-2; J gene: TRBJ2-5; clone size: .
CDR3 protein: CASSPPRQGVSTDTQYF; CDR3 DNA: TGTGCCAGCAGTCCCCCCCGACAGGGTGTTAGCACAGATACGCAGTATTTT; D gene: TRBD1; V gene: TRBV28; J gene: TRBJ2-3; clone size: few